This T cell receptor (beta chain) was documented in a study of naive and memory T cell subsets. This CDR3 contains 17 residues. The germline V gene encodes CDR1 LGHNA and CDR2 YNFKEQ. The V end was cut by 0 bases, the J end by 2 bases, with 16 bases between. This clonotype was seen a handful of times. The target antigen is unknown. An equimolar mix of two oligonucleotides served as the beta constant-region primer for TRBC1 and TRBC2. Four rounds of PCR amplified the ligated cDNA using nested alpha and beta constant-region primers plus SP2. TCRdb passed the UMI-ligation and nested PCR reads through MiXCR, listing each CDR3 protein once. The sample includes tens of thousands of distinct CDR3 sequences, approximately 6.5% of them seen just once. Study-level results: RNA-based TCR counts may shift with T cell activation and differentiation.

Sequenced: central memory CD4+ T cells from blood. The chain is built from TRBV4-2 and TRBJ2-5; D might be TRBD2 (7 bases). This clonotype was sampled from a human donor in good health. The CDR3 region is CASSQDGGGGGQETQYF. DNA of the CDR3: TGTGCCAGCAGCCAAGATGGGGGCGGGGGTGGGCAAGAGACCCAGTACTTC.